This T cell receptor (beta chain) was profiled in a study of control samples from healthy donors and cancer patients. Produced via immunoSEQ multiplex PCR; TCRdb's table is partial and in-frame only. The top ten clones hold approximately 12% of a sample with over 200,000 clones, almost 85% of them seen once. This CDR3 has 14 amino acids. CDR1 SGHRS and CDR2 YFSETQ come from the germline V gene. J lost 5 bases, V lost 1 base, and 2 bases had no gene match. The chain links TRBV5-1 to TRBJ1-1, with 10 bases matching TRBD1. The receptor comes from a woman aged 55 to 70 with lung cancer. Input material: PBMCs. DNA of the CDR3: TGCGCCAGCAGCTTGAGGACAGGGGGAACTGAAGCTTTCTTT. It translates to CASSLRTGGTEAFF.